The 20 T cell receptor beta chains in this list originate from one sample, sequenced in a study of vaccination and CD4 T cells after COVID-19. Treatment defined: 10-day PBMC culture with coronavirus spike peptide pools or control peptides (ViraFEST assay). Their specific antigens are unknown. Cultured CD4+ T cells had their DNA profiled by the Oncomine TCR Beta short-read assay. TCRdb reprocessed the PCR reads with MiXCR, giving one entry per CDR3 protein. The sample gives about 18,000 distinct CDR3 sequences, about 56% of which show up once; 17% is in the top ten. The sample in question was CD4+ T cells from blood, cultured in vitro, obtained before SARS-CoV-2 vaccination. The receptor set was obtained from a human donor who had recovered from COVID-19.

This chain connects TRBV27 to TRBJ2-2, with a possible D match to TRBD1 (5 bases). CDR3 size: 14 residues. Trimming pared 5 bases from V and 1 base from J, leaving 8 bases between. Looked up from germline, CDR1 is MNHEY and CDR2 is SMNVEV (reference sequence). The CDR3 sequence is CASSTTVNTGELFF. CDR3 nucleotide sequence: TGTGCCAGCAGTACGACAGTGAACACCGGGGAGCTGTTTTTT.

The chain combines TRBV4-3 with TRBJ2-3, with 10 bases matching TRBD2. V lost 1 base, J lost 4 bases, and 8 bases stayed unmatched. Looked up from germline, CDR1 is LGHNA and CDR2 is YSLEER. CDR3 length: 17 amino acids. The CDR3 is CASSQGLSGRAPDTQYF. The CDR3 DNA is TGCGCCAGCAGCCAAGGTCTGAGCGGGAGGGCCCCAGATACGCAGTATTTT.

The V gene is TRBV24-1, the J gene TRBJ2-5; 14 nucleotides agree with TRBD2. With 2 bases clipped from V and 4 bases from J, the junction kept 5 bases outside the gene matches. Germline assignment: CDR1 KGHDR and CDR2 SFDVKD. CDR3 size: 17 residues. As DNA, the CDR3 is TGTGCCACCAGTGATTCTCGACTAGCGGGAGGGTTAGAGACCCAGTACTTC. Protein product: CATSDSRLAGGLETQYF.

In this sample, this clonotype turned up once. V is TRBV10-2 and J is TRBJ1-2; D gene unclear. CDR3 size: 14 residues. Germline V gene sequence: CDR1 WSHSY, CDR2 SAAADI. V was clipped by 1 base and J by 3 bases, with 9 bases between them. As DNA, the CDR3 is TGCGCCAGCAGTGAGTTTGTCACCGACTATGGCTACACCTTC. Residues: CASSEFVTDYGYTF.

This CDR3 is CASSKDTFGNQPQHF. The CDR3 bases are TGTGCCAGCAGTAAGGACACTTTTGGCAATCAGCCCCAGCATTTT. V gene TRBV2 combines with J gene TRBJ1-5; perhaps TRBD1 as D (5 bases). The CDR3 runs 15 residues. Germline CDR1 is SNHLY and CDR2 is FYNNEI. The ends were cut back, 5 bases at V and 2 bases at J, with 13 bases in the middle.

This clonotype has more than one count but fewer than ten. The J gene is TRBJ1-1, the V gene TRBV28; the D is unclear. Per germline, CDR1 MDHEN and CDR2 SYDVKM. Trimming left V 2 bases short and J 0 bases short, with 7 bases between. This CDR3 contains 14 residues. CDR3 sequence (DNA): TGTGCCAGCAGTTTAGCGGCAATGAACACTGAAGCTTTCTTT. Its translation: CASSLAAMNTEAFF.

This clonotype was picked up a small number of times. This chain connects TRBV6-2 or TRBV6-3 to TRBJ1-6, with D tentatively TRBD1 (6 bases). V dropped 2 bases and J dropped 10 bases, with 15 bases sitting between them. This CDR3 has 15 amino acids. The germline V gene has CDR1 MNHEY and CDR2 SVGEGT. The CDR3 region is CASSYLRDMESPLHF. The DNA of the CDR3 is TGTGCCAGCAGTTACCTTAGGGACATGGAATCACCCCTCCACTTT.

The CDR3 coding sequence is TGTGCCAGTAGTATAACAGGACAGGGTGGCTTTCAGCCCCAGCATTTT. The encoded protein is CASSITGQGGFQPQHF. The chain links TRBV19 to TRBJ1-5; 8 positions agree with TRBD1. V was pared by 2 bases and J by 6 bases, with 9 bases of the junction left unmatched. The CDR3 runs 16 residues. Germline-derived CDR1 and CDR2 are LNHDA and SQIVND (reference sequence).

The rearrangement joins TRBV20-1 to TRBJ1-1; TRBD1 agrees at 7 bases. Germline V lookup: CDR1 DFQATT, CDR2 SNEGSKA (reference sequence). J was trimmed by 0 bases and V by 5 bases; bases with no gene match: 6. This CDR3 comprises 14 residues. In nucleotides, the CDR3 is TGCAGTGCTCTATGGACAGGCGTGAACACTGAAGCTTTCTTT. This encodes CSALWTGVNTEAFF.

This chain links TRBV5-6 with TRBJ1-1, with a weak D call TRBD1 (5 bases). This CDR3 has 15 residues. V lost 1 base and J 4 bases, leaving 14 bases between the germline ends. Germline loops: CDR1 SGHDT, CDR2 YYEEEE. CDR3 residues: CASSLYGGTSTEAFF. CDR3 sequence (DNA): TGTGCCAGCAGCTTGTATGGTGGGACGAGCACTGAAGCTTTCTTT.

The chain has TRBV5-6 and TRBJ2-1, with D possibly matching TRBD2 (5 bases). This CDR3 has 15 residues. Trimming removed 2 bases at V and 1 base at J, with 10 bases between. Germline loops: CDR1 SGHDT, CDR2 YYEEEE. The CDR3 DNA reads as TGTGCCAGCAGCTTTCCAGCGGAATCCTACAATGAGCAGTTCTTC. This translates into CASSFPAESYNEQFF.

This clonotype has only a few counts. The chain has TRBV20-1 and TRBJ1-2; tentatively, D is TRBD1 (6 bases). Looked up from germline, CDR1 is DFQATT and CDR2 is SNEGSKA (reference sequence). V dropped 3 bases and J dropped 8 bases, with 16 bases sitting between them. This CDR3 region has 13 residues. The CDR3 nucleotides are TGCAGTGCTAGCCGACTGGACAGCGAGGGCTACACCTTC. The encoded protein is CSASRLDSEGYTF.

V usage is TRBV6-5 and J usage is TRBJ2-1, with 13 bases that match TRBD2. CDR1 is MNHEY, CDR2 SVGAGI, per germline. V was clipped by 4 bases and J by 3 bases; unmatched bases: 3. The CDR3 has 16 amino acids. The CDR3 spells CASSWTSGRVYNEQFF. The CDR3 DNA is TGTGCCAGCAGTTGGACTAGCGGGAGAGTCTACAATGAGCAGTTCTTC.

This clonotype appeared a few times. This sequence joins TRBV19 and TRBJ1-6; D ambiguous. CDR1 and CDR2 (germline): LNHDA, SQIVND (reference sequence). CDR3 length equals 16 residues. Between the trimmed V and J ends, which lost 4 bases and 10 bases, there was a span of 20 bases. The DNA for the CDR3 is TGTGCCAGTAGTACCTCCCGATCGCAGGATGGGTCACCCCTCCACTTT. Its protein product is CASSTSRSQDGSPLHF. The full variable domain, its missing parts supplied by reference TRBV19 and TRBJ1-6, is DGGITQSPKYLFRKEGQNVTLSCEQNLNHDAMYWYRQDPGQGLRLIYYSQIVNDFQKGDIAEGYSVSREKKESFPLTVTSAQKNPTAFYLCASSTSRSQDGSPLHFGNGTRLTVT.

J is TRBJ2-5 and V is TRBV10-3, with D perhaps matching TRBD1 (6 bases). Germline values: CDR1 ENHRY, CDR2 SYGVKD. This CDR3 has 15 amino acids. V was shortened by 3 bases and J by 5 bases, with 16 bases between the two germline ends. The CDR3 DNA follows: TGTGCCATCAGTGAAGGGCAGGGTCAGGGGGAGACCCAGTACTTC. Its protein product is CAISEGQGQGETQYF.

There are a few counts of this clonotype. The rearrangement links TRBV7-8 to TRBJ1-6; no definite D call. Germline-derived CDR1 and CDR2 are SGHVS and FQNEAQ. The CDR3 covers 18 residues. V was shortened by 0 bases and J by 0 bases, with 12 bases between the two germline ends. This CDR3 is CASSLAGRLSSYNSPLHF. CDR3 sequence (DNA): TGTGCCAGCAGCTTAGCAGGCAGACTCAGCTCCTATAATTCACCCCTCCACTTT.

J is TRBJ2-1 and V is TRBV12-3 or TRBV12-4; TRBD2 matches 11 bases. Trimming at V came to 5 bases and at J to 8 bases, leaving 11 bases not matched to a gene. This CDR3 comprises 16 residues. The CDR3 bases are TGTGCCAGCAGTCCCCAGACTAGCGGGATATCCCATGAGCAGTTCTTC. It translates to CASSPQTSGISHEQFF.

The table lists this clonotype with a few counts. The V and J genes are TRBV6-5 and TRBJ1-2, with a weak D call TRBD1 (5 bases). The V end was cut by 4 bases, the J end by 4 bases, with 16 bases between. Per germline, CDR1 MNHEY and CDR2 SVGAGI. The CDR3 is made up of 15 amino acids. CDR3 DNA: TGTGCCAGCAGTTCCCTAGGGCAGGGAATCTATGGCTACACCTTC. It specifies CASSSLGQGIYGYTF.

The DNA for the CDR3 is TGCGCCAGCAGTCGGACAGGGGAAGAGACCCAGTACTTC. This encodes CASSRTGEETQYF. V is TRBV5-1 and J is TRBJ2-5; 9 nucleotides agree with TRBD1. There are 13 residues in the CDR3. Trimming at V came to 5 bases and at J to 3 bases, leaving 2 bases not matched to a gene. Per germline, CDR1 SGHRS and CDR2 YFSETQ.

There are a few counts of this clonotype. The rearrangement joins TRBV7-8 to TRBJ2-7, with 9 nucleotides matching TRBD2. The germline CDR1 and CDR2 sequences are SGHVS and FQNEAQ. The ends lost 1 base at V and 3 bases at J; junction bases unmatched: 4. CDR3 length: 15 amino acids. CDR3 region: CASSLDVTSGYEQYF. CDR3 in DNA: TGTGCCAGCAGCTTAGATGTGACTAGCGGCTACGAGCAGTACTTC.